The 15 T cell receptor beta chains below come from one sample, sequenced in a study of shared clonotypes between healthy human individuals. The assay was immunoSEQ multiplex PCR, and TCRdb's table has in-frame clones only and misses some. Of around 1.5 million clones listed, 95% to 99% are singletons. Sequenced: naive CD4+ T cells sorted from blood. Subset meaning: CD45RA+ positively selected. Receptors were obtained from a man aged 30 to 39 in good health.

CDR3 sequence reads: CASSPYSGRGSYEQYF. CDR3 sequence (DNA): TGCGCCAGCAGCCCCTATAGCGGGAGAGGCTCCTACGAGCAGTACTTC. The chain joins TRBV5-1 to TRBJ2-7; 9 bases map to TRBD2. From germline, CDR1 is SGHRS and CDR2 YFSETQ. There are 16 residues in the CDR3. The J segment lost 0 bases and the V segment lost 4 bases, leaving 8 bases of the junction unmatched.

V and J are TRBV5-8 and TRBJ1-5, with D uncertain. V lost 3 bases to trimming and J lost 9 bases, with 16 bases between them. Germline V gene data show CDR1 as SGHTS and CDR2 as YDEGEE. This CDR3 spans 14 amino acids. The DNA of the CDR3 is TGTGCCAGCAGCTGGTCGGGATCCCCGAGGCCCCAGCATTTT. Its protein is CASSWSGSPRPQHF.

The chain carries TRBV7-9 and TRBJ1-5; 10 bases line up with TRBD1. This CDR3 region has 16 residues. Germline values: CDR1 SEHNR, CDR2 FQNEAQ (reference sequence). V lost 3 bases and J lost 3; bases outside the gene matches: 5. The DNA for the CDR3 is TGTGCCAGCAGCTTGGGGGACAGGGGTTACAATCAGCCCCAGCATTTT. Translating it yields CASSLGDRGYNQPQHF.

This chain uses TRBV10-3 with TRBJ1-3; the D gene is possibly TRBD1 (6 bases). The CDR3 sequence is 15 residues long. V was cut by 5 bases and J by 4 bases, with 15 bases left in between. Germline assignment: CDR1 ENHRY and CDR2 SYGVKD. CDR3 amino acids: CAISLTGSPGNTIYF. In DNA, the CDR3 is TGTGCCATCAGTCTTACAGGGTCTCCAGGAAACACCATATATTTT.

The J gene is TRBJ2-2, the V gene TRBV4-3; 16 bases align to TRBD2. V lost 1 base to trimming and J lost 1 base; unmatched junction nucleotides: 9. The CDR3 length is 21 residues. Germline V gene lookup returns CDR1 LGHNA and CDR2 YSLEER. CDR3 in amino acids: CASSQAPGTSGRAGNTGELFF. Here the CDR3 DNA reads TGCGCCAGCAGCCAAGCCCCGGGGACTAGCGGGAGGGCTGGGAACACCGGGGAGCTGTTTTTT.

The CDR3 protein is CASSLLRESEQFF. Written as DNA, the CDR3 is TGTGCCAGCAGCCTGCTGCGGGAGTCTGAGCAGTTCTTC. The gene calls are TRBV7-8 and TRBJ2-1; 7 bases are shared with TRBD2. J gave up 9 bases and V 5 bases, and 7 bases lay outside the gene matches. Germline CDR1 SGHVS, CDR2 FQNEAQ. The CDR3 runs 13 residues.

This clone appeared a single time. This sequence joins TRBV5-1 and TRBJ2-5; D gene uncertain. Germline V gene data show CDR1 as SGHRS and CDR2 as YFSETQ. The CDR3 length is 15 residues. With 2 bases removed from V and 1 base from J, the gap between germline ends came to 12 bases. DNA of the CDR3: TGCGCCAGCAGCTTAGCCCGGGTCACCCAAGAGACCCAGTACTTC. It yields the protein CASSLARVTQETQYF.

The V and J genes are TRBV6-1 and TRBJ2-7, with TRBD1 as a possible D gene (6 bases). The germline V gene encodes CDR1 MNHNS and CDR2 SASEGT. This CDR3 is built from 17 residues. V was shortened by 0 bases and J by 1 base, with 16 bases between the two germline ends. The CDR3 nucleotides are TGTGCCAGCAGTGAAGCGAGCGATTTTCAGGGGTCCTACGAGCAGTACTTC. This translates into CASSEASDFQGSYEQYF.

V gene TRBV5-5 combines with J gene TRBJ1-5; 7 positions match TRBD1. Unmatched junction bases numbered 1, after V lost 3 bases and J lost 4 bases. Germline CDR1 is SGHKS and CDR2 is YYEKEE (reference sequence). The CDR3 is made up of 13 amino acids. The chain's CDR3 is CASSWTGNQPQHF. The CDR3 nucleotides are TGTGCCAGCAGCTGGACAGGTAATCAGCCCCAGCATTTT.

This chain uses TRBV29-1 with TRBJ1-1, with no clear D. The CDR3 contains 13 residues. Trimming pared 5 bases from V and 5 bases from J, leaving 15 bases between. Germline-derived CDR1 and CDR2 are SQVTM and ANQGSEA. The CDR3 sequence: CSVPPSLGTEAFF. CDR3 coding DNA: TGCAGCGTTCCCCCCAGCCTGGGAACTGAAGCTTTCTTT.

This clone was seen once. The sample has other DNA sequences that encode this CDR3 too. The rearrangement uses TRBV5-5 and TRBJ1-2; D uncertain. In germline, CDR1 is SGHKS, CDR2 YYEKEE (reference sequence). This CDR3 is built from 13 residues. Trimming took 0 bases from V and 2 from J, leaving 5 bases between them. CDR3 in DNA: TGTGCCAGCAGCTTGGGCGGAAACTATGGCTACACCTTC. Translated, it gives CASSLGGNYGYTF.

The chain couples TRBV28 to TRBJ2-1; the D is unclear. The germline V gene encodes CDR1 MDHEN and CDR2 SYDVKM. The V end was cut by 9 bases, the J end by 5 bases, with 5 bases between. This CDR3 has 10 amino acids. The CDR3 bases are TGTGCCAGTAGAGACAATGAGCAGTTCTTC. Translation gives CASRDNEQFF.

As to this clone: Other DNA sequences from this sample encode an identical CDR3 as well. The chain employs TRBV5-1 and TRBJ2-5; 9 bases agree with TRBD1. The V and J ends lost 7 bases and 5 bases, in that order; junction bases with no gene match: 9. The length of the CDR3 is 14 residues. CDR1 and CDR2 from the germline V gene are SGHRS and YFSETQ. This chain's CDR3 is CASRLQGAQETQYF. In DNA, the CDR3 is TGCGCCAGCCGACTACAGGGGGCGCAGGAGACCCAGTACTTC.

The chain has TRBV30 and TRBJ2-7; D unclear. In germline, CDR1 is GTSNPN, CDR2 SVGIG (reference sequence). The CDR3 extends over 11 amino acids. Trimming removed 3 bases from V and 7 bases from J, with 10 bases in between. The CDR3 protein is CAWSAQLEQYF. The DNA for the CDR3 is TGTGCCTGGAGCGCCCAGTTGGAGCAGTACTTC.

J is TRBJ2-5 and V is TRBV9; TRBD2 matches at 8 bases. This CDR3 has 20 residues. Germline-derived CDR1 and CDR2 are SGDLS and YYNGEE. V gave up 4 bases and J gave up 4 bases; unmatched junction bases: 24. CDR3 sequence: CASSLDGIGASGSFPETQYF. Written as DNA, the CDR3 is TGTGCCAGCAGCTTAGATGGGATAGGGGCTAGCGGGTCTTTCCCAGAGACCCAGTACTTC.